These T cell receptor beta chains were read from a single sample in a study of T cell changes during pregnancy in multiple sclerosis. Profiling relied on immunoSEQ multiplex PCR, and the TCRdb table lists in-frame clones only, not all of them. The table has approximately 89,000 clones, about 93% seen once; the top ten hold 0.7% to 0.95%. The sample was peripheral blood, taken in the third trimester of pregnancy. Receptors originate from a female donor with multiple sclerosis, enrolled in a pregnancy study. Each CDR3 is given with its conserved first and last residue. D genes are given only for firm matches. The size field is filled for only some rows; it gives once, few, many or a size class.

D gene: TRBD1
J gene: TRBJ1-5
V gene: TRBV6-6
clone size: .
CDR3 DNA: TGTGCCACATCGTCCGGGACAGGGCTCAGCAATCAGCCCCAGCATTTT
CDR3 protein: CATSSGTGLSNQPQHF

D gene: .
J gene: TRBJ1-2
V gene: TRBV29-1
clone size: .
CDR3 DNA: TGCAGCGTTGAAGATCCTAACCCTAACTATGGCTACACCTTC
CDR3 protein: CSVEDPNPNYGYTF

D gene: .
J gene: TRBJ1-3
V gene: TRBV12-2
clone size: .
CDR3 DNA: TGTGCAAGTCGCTCCCCATCTAGGGGCCTCTCTGGAAACACCATATATTTT
CDR3 protein: CASRSPSRGLSGNTIYF

D gene: .
J gene: TRBJ2-1
V gene: TRBV27
clone size: .
CDR3 DNA: TGTGCCAGCAGTTCCCGGACCCCGGGAGAGGGGTTTTTCTCCTACAATGAGCAGTTCTTC
CDR3 protein: CASSSRTPGEGFFSYNEQFF

D gene: .
J gene: TRBJ2-4
V gene: TRBV11-2
clone size: .
CDR3 DNA: TGTGCCAGCAGCTTAGCTATGACTAGTACGGCCAAAAACATTCAGTACTTC
CDR3 protein: CASSLAMTSTAKNIQYF

D gene: .
J gene: TRBJ2-5
V gene: TRBV30
clone size: .
CDR3 DNA: TGTGCCTGGAGTGTACGGGAGAGGGAGACCCAGTACTTC
CDR3 protein: CAWSVRERETQYF

D gene: TRBD1
J gene: TRBJ2-7
V gene: TRBV4-1
clone size: .
CDR3 DNA: TGCGCCAGCAGCCAGGAGACAGGGGCGGCCTACGAGCAGTACTTC
CDR3 protein: CASSQETGAAYEQYF

D gene: .
J gene: TRBJ1-6
V gene: TRBV7-9
clone size: .
CDR3 DNA: TGTGCCAGCAGCAACAGGGATTCACCCCTCCACTTT
CDR3 protein: CASSNRDSPLHF

D gene: TRBD2
J gene: TRBJ2-1
V gene: TRBV11-2
clone size: .
CDR3 DNA: TGTGCCAGCAGCTTGCTAGCGGGGGGCCTCAACAATGAGCAGTTCTTC
CDR3 protein: CASSLLAGGLNNEQFF

D gene: .
J gene: TRBJ1-2
V gene: TRBV9
clone size: .
CDR3 DNA: TGTGCCAGCAGCGACCGGGGTGGCTACACCTTC
CDR3 protein: CASSDRGGYTF

D gene: TRBD2
J gene: TRBJ2-1
V gene: TRBV19
clone size: once
CDR3 DNA: TGTGCCAGTTCTATAAGCGGGAGGTCCCCCTACAATGAGCAGTTCTTC
CDR3 protein: CASSISGRSPYNEQFF

D gene: TRBD1
J gene: TRBJ1-2
V gene: TRBV10-3
clone size: .
CDR3 DNA: TGTGCCATCAGTACGTCATTAGGACAGGGATTAGGCTACACCTTC
CDR3 protein: CAISTSLGQGLGYTF

D gene: TRBD1
J gene: TRBJ2-5
V gene: TRBV19
clone size: once
CDR3 DNA: TGTGCCAGTAGTATAGATCGAGCGACAGGGGGCAGACAAGAGACCCAGTACTTC
CDR3 protein: CASSIDRATGGRQETQYF

D gene: .
J gene: TRBJ1-1
V gene: TRBV27
clone size: once
CDR3 DNA: TGTGCCAGCAGTAGCTTTTTACGGAACACTGAAGCTTTCTTT
CDR3 protein: CASSSFLRNTEAFF

D gene: .
J gene: TRBJ2-4
V gene: TRBV5-1
clone size: .
CDR3 DNA: TGCGCCAGCAGCGGAGGGGGGGGGACCAAAAACATTCAGTACTTC
CDR3 protein: CASSGGGGTKNIQYF

D gene: .
J gene: TRBJ2-3
V gene: TRBV29-1
clone size: once
CDR3 DNA: TGCAGCGTTGAAATGGGGGCCTCAGATACGCAGTATTTT
CDR3 protein: CSVEMGASDTQYF

D gene: .
J gene: TRBJ2-7
V gene: TRBV12-5
clone size: .
CDR3 DNA: TGTGCTAGTGGCCCGGGGTCGGGAGTCAGCGTCTACGAGCAGTACTTC
CDR3 protein: CASGPGSGVSVYEQYF

D gene: TRBD2
J gene: TRBJ2-1
V gene: TRBV10-3
clone size: few
CDR3 DNA: TGTGCCGCCCTGGCTAGCGGCTCCTACAATGAGCAGTTCTTC
CDR3 protein: CAALASGSYNEQFF

D gene: .
J gene: TRBJ2-2
V gene: TRBV19
clone size: .
CDR3 DNA: TGTGCCAGTACCCTCGACCGGGAAAGTCCCGGGGAGCTGTTTTTT
CDR3 protein: CASTLDRESPGELFF

D gene: .
J gene: TRBJ1-1
V gene: TRBV18
clone size: once
CDR3 DNA: TGTGCCAGCTCACCCCCCAAAGGGGCATACACTGAAGCTTTCTTT
CDR3 protein: CASSPPKGAYTEAFF

D gene: TRBD1
J gene: TRBJ2-7
V gene: TRBV27
clone size: .
CDR3 DNA: TGTGCCAGCAGTTCCGGGACAGGGAAAGGCGAGCAGTACTTC
CDR3 protein: CASSSGTGKGEQYF

D gene: .
J gene: TRBJ2-7
V gene: TRBV7-9
clone size: .
CDR3 DNA: TGTGCCAGCAGCCCTAGGACCACAGGAGATTTTAGCTACGAGCAGTACTTC
CDR3 protein: CASSPRTTGDFSYEQYF

D gene: .
J gene: TRBJ1-1
V gene: TRBV28
clone size: .
CDR3 DNA: TGTGCCAGCAGTTTAATCCCCGGGTTAACTGAAGCTTTCTTT
CDR3 protein: CASSLIPGLTEAFF

D gene: TRBD2
J gene: TRBJ2-5
V gene: TRBV9
clone size: .
CDR3 DNA: TGTGCCAGCAGCCTGGGGACTAGCGGACGAAAAGAGACCCAGTACTTC
CDR3 protein: CASSLGTSGRKETQYF

D gene: TRBD2
J gene: TRBJ2-5
V gene: TRBV23-1
clone size: .
CDR3 DNA: TGCGCCAGCGCCGAGCGGGGGGAGACCCAGTACTTC
CDR3 protein: CASAERGETQYF

D gene: .
J gene: TRBJ2-5
V gene: TRBV6-6
clone size: .
CDR3 DNA: TGTGCCAGCAGCTCCCCCGAACTCCAAGAGACCCAGTACTTC
CDR3 protein: CASSSPELQETQYF

D gene: .
J gene: TRBJ2-7
V gene: TRBV5-4
clone size: .
CDR3 DNA: TGTGCCAGCAGCTTGGCGGGGTCCCGAGTATACGAGCAGTACTTC
CDR3 protein: CASSLAGSRVYEQYF

D gene: .
J gene: TRBJ2-3
V gene: TRBV7-9
clone size: once
CDR3 DNA: TGTGCCAGCAGCTCCCAACAGGGATTCACAGATACGCAGTATTTT
CDR3 protein: CASSSQQGFTDTQYF

D gene: TRBD2
J gene: TRBJ2-7
V gene: TRBV7-2
clone size: once
CDR3 DNA: TGTGCCAGCAGCACTAGCGGGAGTACTTACGAGCAGTACTTC
CDR3 protein: CASSTSGSTYEQYF